This note documents a single T cell receptor beta chain sequence. What this receptor recognizes is not known. It has no much larger one-base neighbor in the sample; base qualities were not kept. The TCR beta CDR3 regions were amplified from RNA transcripts. The TCR CDR3 was subjected to a first round of RT-PCR using the HTBI primer set and the Qiagen OneStep RT-PCR kit. Libraries were constructed in a second round of multiplex PCR, after which size selection and purification were performed. Sequencing of the libraries was done on an Illumina HiSeq2000 using paired-end 100 bp reads. Under the source paper's analysis protocol: Raw data were processed with SOAPnuke, discarding reads with adapters, uncalled bases, mean Phred below 15, or no exact constant-primer or identifier match. High-quality paired reads were merged using COPE v1.2.5, and each unique nucleotide sequence was defined as a clonotype. MiTCR v1.1 was used to align the clonotypes against IMGT TRBV, TRBD and TRBJ reference segments. The analysis was restricted to V-J combinations with a frequency above 0.0001, which together covered just over 98% of the repertoires. A TCS score was defined as the ratio between F50 (clonal expansion) and ExV (chaos), using BLOSUM62-based TCRdist between CDR3 peptides within each V-J. Welch's t-statistics and random forest reduced 514 V-J features to roughly 13, which were used in a naive Bayes classifier (R e1071). The public sequencing data were trimmed at Q25 with fastp and processed into clonotypes with MiXCR by TCRdb, which kept only in-frame beta chains. Each CDR3 protein gets just one entry, which takes the most common genes and DNA from the rows behind it. Clone size and V and J calls follow TCRdb, not the original study. The sample contains about 520,000 distinct CDR3 sequences, around 22% of them found a single time. Together, the top ten hold roughly 10% of the sample.

Ophthalmopathy patients had moderately to severely active disease, Clinical Activity Score of at least 3, NOSPECS grade of at least 4, and duration under 3 months. Any patient with an uncontrolled infection, another autoimmune disease, pregnancy or lactation was excluded. Diagnoses were established on the basis of clinical symptoms, serum thyroxine and TRAb, thyroid ultrasound, and orbital computed tomography. Ficoll-Paque density gradient centrifugation was used to isolate PBMCs from approximately 10 ml of fresh peripheral blood. Total RNA was extracted with Trizol reagent, and quality was checked on an Agilent 2100 Bioanalyzer. This entry belongs to a study of T cells in Graves' hyperthyroidism and ophthalmopathy (dated by TCRdb to the late 2010s). Looking at the study overall: Peripheral blood samples were taken at initial diagnosis, before any treatment was given. TCR V-J signatures able to tell the groups apart were searched for in a discovery cohort of around 95 patients, of whom around 42 had Graves' ophthalmopathy and 55 to 60 had stable Graves' hyperthyroidism. Whether ophthalmopathy could be predicted prospectively was tested in an independent validation cohort made up of approximately 19 hyperthyroidism patients plus 17 patients who later progressed to ophthalmopathy. The roughly 100 discovery patients were randomly divided into training and test sets at a 7:3 ratio. The study also compared thyroid tissue and blood T-cell repertoires from several Graves' hyperthyroidism patients. After blood sampling, hyperthyroidism patients were treated with methimazole at a starting dose of 30 mg daily, and ophthalmopathy patients were treated with high-dose intravenous methylprednisolone. The paper reports TCR Vbeta CDR3 sequencing of approximately 130 peripheral blood samples: over 40 ophthalmopathy, under 80 hyperthyroidism and around 17 progressor patients.

Broader findings and caveats from the paper: A 13 V-J signature model separated ophthalmopathy from stable hyperthyroidism, with about 90% sensitivity and about 81% specificity in cross-validation and 80%/75% in testing. In validation, the model predicted progression to ophthalmopathy with 60% to 71% sensitivity and around 72% specificity, a median of around 6.6 months before onset. Blood samples also contained most of the expanded thyroid clonotypes (frequency above 0.001), which suggests that blood repertoires may reflect thyroid immune responses. No statistical method was used to fix the sample size in advance, and group allocation was not hidden from the investigators.

CDR1 and CDR2 are read off the germline V gene as SGHRS and YFSETQ. The CDR3 contains 17 residues, cysteine and phenylalanine counted. Only CDR3 DNA is held: 51 bases, read in frame from base 1. Relative to germline, V is missing 1 base and J is missing 1 base, with 6 bases of the junction outside any gene match. Sequencing was carried out using blood. The V gene is TRBV5-1 and the J gene is TRBJ1-1, with TRBD1 identical over 11 junction bases. The receptor was derived from a young woman with Graves' ophthalmopathy. The nucleotides are TGCGCCAGCAGCTTGCAGGACAGGGGGCTTGGGAACACTGAAGCTTTCTTT. This codes for CASSLQDRGLGNTEAFF.